The present T cell receptor beta chain was sequenced within a study of cytomegalovirus exposure and HLA in healthy donors. The study ran its PCR with 60 Vbeta and 13 Jbeta primers. Repertoires were generated with immunoSEQ multiplex PCR, while TCRdb's copy carries only in-frame clones and drops some. Found here are about 160,000 clones, 80% to 90% of them singletons; the top ten hold around 10%. The germline gives CDR1 KGHSH, CDR2 LQKENI. The trim removed 2 bases at V and 7 bases at J, leaving 6 bases unmatched. The CDR3 spans 14 residues. J is TRBJ1-1 and V is TRBV18, with 8 nucleotides matching TRBD1. The sequenced sample was PBMCs. The clonotype originates from a man aged 45 to 65 in good health and CMV-seropositive. This CDR3 is CASSPARQGIEAFF. DNA of the CDR3: TGTGCCAGCTCACCAGCCCGACAGGGGATTGAAGCTTTCTTT.